These 2 T cell receptor beta chains were sequenced from one sample in a study of OX40 agonist ivuxolimab in advanced cancers. Libraries were prepared by immunoSEQ multiplex PCR; TCRdb keeps only in-frame clonotypes and omits some of them. The data show tens of thousands of clones, around 90% seen once. Sample: CD4+ or CD8+ T cells sorted from blood, taken in a trial of the OX40 agonist ivuxolimab. The receptors were gathered from an adult with an advanced solid tumor such as melanoma, head and neck, liver or kidney cancer.

V gene TRBV12-5 combines with J gene TRBJ2-3; tentatively, D is TRBD2 (5 bases). Germline CDR1 is LGHNT and CDR2 is FRNRAP. The CDR3 is 18 amino acids. Between the trimmed V and J ends, which lost 7 bases and 5 bases, there was a span of 28 bases. Written as DNA, the CDR3 is TGTGCTAGTGTCGGAGGTTTACCCTACTCAATGACCCAAGATACGCAGTATTTT. Amino acid sequence: CASVGGLPYSMTQDTQYF.

The rearrangement uses TRBV14 and TRBJ1-6; TRBD1 might be the D (6 bases). The V gene lost 6 bases and the J gene lost 7 bases, with 10 bases spanning the gap. Looked up from germline, CDR1 is SGHDN and CDR2 is FVKESK. The CDR3 spans 13 residues. The CDR3 sequence is CASRLTGNSPLHF. CDR3 in DNA: TGTGCCAGCAGACTAACAGGGAATTCACCCCTCCACTTT.